A selection of T cell receptor beta chains follows, all from one sample in a study of blood T cells in healthy people across ages. TCRdb redid the calling of the 5' RACE reads with MiXCR, one entry per CDR3 protein. Of over 1,200,000 distinct CDR3 sequences listed, approximately 63% are singletons. The sequenced sample was blood. These receptors were obtained from a man aged 18 to 29 in good health. Both conserved end residues are part of each CDR3. The D gene is left open where the match is weak. Where a row states a size, it is once, few, many or the class of an expanded clone; other rows omit it.

j_call,d_call,clone_size,v_call,cdr3_nt,cdr3_aa
TRBJ2-1,TRBD2,few,TRBV20-1,TGCAGTGCTAGAGGGGCTAGCGGGGACACCTACAATGAGCAGTTCTTC,CSARGASGDTYNEQFF
TRBJ2-7,NA,few,TRBV7-8,TGTGCCAGCAGCTTCCAGGCGTTGCTGACGGACGAGCAGTACTTC,CASSFQALLTDEQYF
TRBJ2-1,NA,NA,TRBV6-6,TGTGCCAGCAGTAGTACATCGACGATGTTCTTC,CASSSTSTMFF
TRBJ2-7,NA,few,TRBV5-1,TGCGCCAGCAGCTTTGGGGGCGGGAGCCTCTACGAGCAGTACTTC,CASSFGGGSLYEQYF
TRBJ2-3,NA,NA,TRBV4-3,TGCGCCAGCAGCCAAGATCTGAGTAGGGGGGCAGATACGCAGTATTTT,CASSQDLSRGADTQYF
TRBJ2-6,TRBD2,NA,TRBV12-3/TRBV12-4,TGTGCCAGCAGTTTCGCGGGGGCTGGGGCCAACGTCCTGACTTTC,CASSFAGAGANVLTF
TRBJ1-6,TRBD1,NA,TRBV11-2,TGTGCCAGCAGCGGAGGGGACAGGGCTTATTCACCCCTCCACTTT,CASSGGDRAYSPLHF
TRBJ2-5,NA,NA,TRBV5-6,TGTGCCAGCAGCCCTCGAGGGCGGACCCAGTACTTC,CASSPRGRTQYF
TRBJ2-7,TRBD2,NA,TRBV29-1,TGCAGCGTTACCCATAGCGGGGGCTTTTCCTACGAGCAGCACTTC,CSVTHSGGFSYEQHF
TRBJ1-4,NA,NA,TRBV7-9,TGTGCCAGCAGGGGGACTGCGAGGGGGGAACTGTTTTTT,CASRGTARGELFF
TRBJ2-3,NA,few,TRBV12-3/TRBV12-4,TGTGCCAGCAGTTTAGAATTAATGAATACGCAGTATTTT,CASSLELMNTQYF
TRBJ1-1,NA,NA,TRBV11-1,TGTGCCAGCAGATCCCACACTGAAGCTTTCTTT,CASRSHTEAFF
TRBJ1-2,NA,NA,TRBV12-3/TRBV12-4,TGTGCCAGCACCGGACGGAATAACTATGGCTACACCTTC,CASTGRNNYGYTF
TRBJ2-5,TRBD1,NA,TRBV5-1,TGCGCCAGCAGCAGTGGACAGGGGTTGCATAGGGAGACCCAGTACTTC,CASSSGQGLHRETQYF
TRBJ2-3,TRBD2,NA,TRBV20-1,TGCAGTGCTAGACTAGCGGGGGGGGATACGCAGTATTTT,CSARLAGGDTQYF
TRBJ1-1,NA,NA,TRBV20-1,TGCAGTGCCCACCGGGGAGGGGCGTACGACACTGAAGCTTTCTTT,CSAHRGGAYDTEAFF
TRBJ1-1,NA,NA,TRBV29-1,TGCAGCGTTGAATACCGATTGAACACTGAAGCTTTCTTT,CSVEYRLNTEAFF
TRBJ2-1,NA,NA,TRBV7-9,TGTGCCAGCCGCCCGGGGTCGGATGAGCAGTTCTTC,CASRPGSDEQFF
TRBJ2-1,TRBD2,NA,TRBV4-1,TGCGCCAGCGGGCGGGGGTACAGTGAGCAGTTCTTC,CASGRGYSEQFF
TRBJ2-7,NA,NA,TRBV7-9,TGTGCCAGCAGCCGTCCAACTAGCTGGTACGAGCAGTACTTC,CASSRPTSWYEQYF
TRBJ2-7,NA,once,TRBV18,TGTGCCAGCTCACCGTTACAGGGCCCCTTCGAGCAGTACTTC,CASSPLQGPFEQYF
TRBJ2-7,NA,NA,TRBV25-1,TGTGCCAGCAGGGGCCGAGTGTCCTACGAGCAGTACTTC,CASRGRVSYEQYF
TRBJ2-4,TRBD1,NA,TRBV12-3/TRBV12-4,TGTGCCAGCAGTTTAGAGGACAGGGTCGGTAGGGCCAAAAACATTCAGTACTTC,CASSLEDRVGRAKNIQYF
TRBJ2-1,NA,NA,TRBV27,TGTGCCAGCAGTTTTTTCGCGGGTAGTAGCTCCTACAATGAGCAGTTCTTC,CASSFFAGSSSYNEQFF
TRBJ2-7,NA,NA,TRBV27,TGTGCCAGCAGTGAAACAGGGGGGGGCGACGAGCAGTACTTC,CASSETGGGDEQYF
TRBJ2-5,NA,NA,TRBV25-1,TGTGCCAGCAGTAAATTTAGGATCGATGAGCAGTACTTC,CASSKFRIDEQYF
TRBJ2-4,TRBD2,NA,TRBV9,TGTGCCAGCAGCCCACCCGGGACTAGGAACATTCAGTACTTC,CASSPPGTRNIQYF
TRBJ2-7,TRBD2,NA,TRBV12-3/TRBV12-4,TGTGCCAGCAGCGGCAGCGGGAGCTCCTACGAGCAGTACTTC,CASSGSGSSYEQYF
TRBJ1-1,NA,NA,TRBV6-5,TGTGCCAGCAGACCCCGCGATATGAACACTGAAGCTTTCTTT,CASRPRDMNTEAFF
TRBJ2-5,NA,few,TRBV7-6,TGTGCCAGCAGCTCTGTGGACATCCTCGGCCCCCAAGAGACCCAGTACTTC,CASSSVDILGPQETQYF
TRBJ2-7,NA,few,TRBV20-1,TGCAGTGCTCCCCCGGACAGTGGGCTGGGGGAGCAGTACTTC,CSAPPDSGLGEQYF
TRBJ2-5,NA,NA,TRBV6-2/TRBV6-3,TGTGCCAGCAGGCGCCCGGGTTCGGACCAAGAGACCCAGTACTTC,CASRRPGSDQETQYF
TRBJ2-7,NA,few,TRBV20-1,TGCAGTGCCCGAGGGGCAGACGAGCAGTACTTC,CSARGADEQYF
TRBJ2-7,NA,NA,TRBV12-3/TRBV12-4,TGTGCCAGCATTTTAGGTGGCAGCTACGAGCAGTACTTC,CASILGGSYEQYF
TRBJ2-1,NA,NA,TRBV7-2,TGTGCCAGCCGACAGACAAGCTACAATGAGCAGTTCTTC,CASRQTSYNEQFF
TRBJ2-7,NA,NA,TRBV2,TGTGCCAGCAAGGAAGGTTTCTACGAGCAGTACTTC,CASKEGFYEQYF
TRBJ2-2,TRBD1,NA,TRBV11-1,TGTGCCAGCAGCTCCGGGACAGGGTCCGGGGAGCTGTTTTTT,CASSSGTGSGELFF
TRBJ2-6,TRBD1,few,TRBV4-3,TGCGCCAGCAGCCACGAACAGGGGGCTGGGGCCAACGTCCTGACTTTC,CASSHEQGAGANVLTF
TRBJ2-3,TRBD2,few,TRBV4-2,TGTGCCAGCACCCGAGCGGGAGCTACAGATACGCAGTATTTT,CASTRAGATDTQYF
TRBJ2-7,NA,NA,TRBV27,TGTGCCAGCGGCCAACAGGGGAGGGAGAGGCAGTACTTC,CASGQQGRERQYF
TRBJ1-2,NA,few,TRBV7-9,TGTGCCAGCAGCTTGGTAGACCGAAACTATGGCTACACCTTC,CASSLVDRNYGYTF
TRBJ1-2,NA,NA,TRBV5-1,TGCGCCAGCAGCATCCGGACAGACCACTATGGCTACACCTTC,CASSIRTDHYGYTF